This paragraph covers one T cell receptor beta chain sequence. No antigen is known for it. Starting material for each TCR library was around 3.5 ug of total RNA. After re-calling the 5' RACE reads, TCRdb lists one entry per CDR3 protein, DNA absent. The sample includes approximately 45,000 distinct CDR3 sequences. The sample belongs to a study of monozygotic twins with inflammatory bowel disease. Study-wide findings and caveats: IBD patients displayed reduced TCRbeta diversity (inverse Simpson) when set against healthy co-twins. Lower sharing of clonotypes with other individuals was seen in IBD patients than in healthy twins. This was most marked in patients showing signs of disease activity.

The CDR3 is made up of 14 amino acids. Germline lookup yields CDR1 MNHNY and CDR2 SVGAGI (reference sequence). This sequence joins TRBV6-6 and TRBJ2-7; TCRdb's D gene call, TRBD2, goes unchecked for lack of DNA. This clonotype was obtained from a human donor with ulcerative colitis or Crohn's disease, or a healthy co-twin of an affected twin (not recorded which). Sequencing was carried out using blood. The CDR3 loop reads CASSTGPPAYEQYF.